The 8 T cell receptor beta chains in this list originate from one sample, sequenced in a study of cytomegalovirus exposure and HLA in healthy donors. Assay used: immunoSEQ multiplex PCR; TCRdb lists only in-frame clones, some missing. The sample shows 300,000 to 400,000 clones, roughly 88% of them seen only once. Sequencing was performed on PBMCs. The receptors come from a man aged 30 to 45 in good health and CMV-seronegative.

The table lists this clone with a few counts. The rearrangement links TRBV4-1 to TRBJ1-1; 7 nucleotides match TRBD1. The CDR3 runs to 15 residues. In germline, CDR1 is MGHRA, CDR2 YSYEKL. V dropped 4 bases and J dropped 0; count of bases not matched to a gene: 5. This CDR3 is CASSRGTAVNTEAFF. CDR3 bases: TGCGCCAGCAGCCGAGGGACAGCAGTGAACACTGAAGCTTTCTTT.

The chain recombines TRBV28 with TRBJ2-7, with D possibly being TRBD2 (6 bases). The CDR3 contains 13 residues. Trimming removed 8 bases from V and 1 base from J, with 12 bases in between. The germline V gene has CDR1 MDHEN and CDR2 SYDVKM. CDR3 in DNA: TGTGCCAGCTCCGGAGGGCGTTCCTACGAGCAGTACTTC. Translating it yields CASSGGRSYEQYF.

The chain couples TRBV10-1 to TRBJ1-1, with a weak D call TRBD1 (6 bases). Looked up from germline, CDR1 is WNHNN and CDR2 is SYGVQD (reference sequence). V shed 4 bases and J shed 1 base, with 10 bases lying between them. The CDR3 is made up of 14 amino acids. CDR3 coding DNA: TGCGCCAGCAGTGGCCCGGACAGGAACACTGAAGCTTTCTTT. Its translation: CASSGPDRNTEAFF.

This chain uses TRBV27 with TRBJ2-7, with TRBD2 as a possible D gene (6 bases). CDR1 is MNHEY, CDR2 SMNVEV, per germline (reference sequence). Trimming took off 2 bases at V and 0 bases at J, with 11 bases between the two ends. The CDR3 spans 15 residues. The CDR3 bases are TGTGCCAGCAGTTTAACGGCGGGGAGCTCCTACGAGCAGTACTTC. It is translated as CASSLTAGSSYEQYF.

The genes are TRBV2 and TRBJ1-6; no clear D. The V and J ends lost 5 bases and 0 bases respectively, with 17 bases between them. This CDR3 has 18 amino acids. CDR1 is SNHLY, CDR2 FYNNEI, per germline. The CDR3 protein is CASSYGSSLSSYNSPLHF. As DNA, the CDR3 is TGTGCCAGCAGTTACGGGTCATCTCTCAGCTCCTATAATTCACCCCTCCACTTT.

The rearrangement uses TRBV2 and TRBJ1-5; D remains ambiguous. Trimming shortened V by 0 bases and J by 10 bases, and 13 bases separated the two germline ends. From germline, CDR1 is SNHLY and CDR2 FYNNEI. This CDR3 is 14 amino acids long. CDR3 loop: CASSEAPPAGPQHF. CDR3 in DNA: TGTGCCAGCAGTGAAGCGCCCCCCGCGGGACCCCAGCATTTT. Combining the CDR3 with reference TRBV2 and TRBJ1-5 gives the whole variable domain EPEVTQTPSHQVTQMGQEVILRCVPISNHLYFYWYRQILGQKVEFLVSFYNNEISEKSEIFDDQFSVERPDGSNFTLKIRSTKLEDSAMYFCASSEAPPAGPQHFGDGTRLSIL.

This sequence joins TRBV29-1 and TRBJ2-1; D perhaps matches TRBD1 (5 bases). Germline assignment: CDR1 SQVTM and CDR2 ANQGSEA. The CDR3 is 13 amino acids. Trimming stripped 4 bases from V and 0 bases from J, with 7 bases between. The DNA for the CDR3 is TGCAGCGTTGGACAGCACTCCTACAATGAGCAGTTCTTC. Its protein is CSVGQHSYNEQFF.

J is TRBJ2-1 and V is TRBV5-1; a weak D match, TRBD1 (5 bases). V was pared by 1 base and J by 9 bases, with 11 bases between. There are 13 residues in the CDR3. Looked up from germline, CDR1 is SGHRS and CDR2 is YFSETQ. The chain's CDR3 is CASSLLRAGEQFF. CDR3 sequence (DNA): TGCGCCAGCAGCTTGCTCAGGGCCGGTGAGCAGTTCTTC.